Shown below are 16 T cell receptor beta chains from a single sample sequenced in a study of T cell changes during pregnancy in multiple sclerosis. Assay: immunoSEQ multiplex PCR; the TCRdb copy retains only in-frame clones and omits some. The data hold 20,000 to 25,000 clones, with 80% to 95% observed a single time. Sequencing was performed on CD4+ T cells from peripheral blood mononuclear cells, taken in the third trimester of pregnancy. All receptors derive from a female donor with multiple sclerosis, enrolled in a pregnancy study.

V gene TRBV2 combines with J gene TRBJ2-7, with unresolved D. This CDR3 is built from 12 residues. V shed 3 bases and J shed 2 bases, with 5 bases lying between them. Looked up from germline, CDR1 is SNHLY and CDR2 is FYNNEI. The CDR3 here is CASSDLPYEQYF. The CDR3, as DNA: TGTGCCAGCAGTGATCTTCCCTACGAGCAGTACTTC.

The gene calls are TRBV25-1 and TRBJ2-5; TRBD2 matches at 13 bases. Unmatched junction bases numbered 9, after V lost 5 bases and J lost 3 bases. The CDR3 has 17 residues. In germline, CDR1 is MGHDK, CDR2 SYGVNS. The CDR3 is CASSTFRTSGGEETQYF. As DNA, the CDR3 is TGTGCCAGCAGTACCTTTCGGACTAGCGGGGGAGAAGAGACCCAGTACTTC.

The V and J genes are TRBV27 and TRBJ1-2; perhaps TRBD1 as D (6 bases). The germline CDR1 and CDR2 sequences are MNHEY and SMNVEV (reference sequence). The CDR3 loop spans 14 amino acids. V shed 8 bases and J shed 9 bases, with 22 bases lying between them. This chain's CDR3 is CASGRGGASLSYTF. CDR3 bases: TGTGCCAGCGGTCGGGGGGGGGCTTCCCTAAGCTACACCTTC.

The V and J genes are TRBV7-9 and TRBJ1-2; TRBD1 is a possible D gene (6 bases). V was clipped by 5 bases and J by 9 bases, with 16 bases between them. Germline CDR1 reads SEHNR; CDR2 reads FQNEAQ (reference sequence). The CDR3 loop spans 13 amino acids. Written as DNA, the CDR3 is TGTGCCAGCAGCCACCGGGGGGCCGCGAGCTACACCTTC. This codes for CASSHRGAASYTF. The variable domain in full, with the rest retrieved from reference TRBV7-9 and TRBJ1-2, is DTGVSQNPRHKITKRGQNVTFRCDPISEHNRLYWYRQTLGQGPEFLTYFQNEAQLEKSRLLSDRFSAERPKGSFSTLEIQRTEQGDSAMYLCASSHRGAASYTFGSGTRLTVV.

The rearrangement links TRBV6-1 to TRBJ2-7; tentative D call: TRBD2 (6 bases). There are 16 residues in the CDR3. V lost 2 bases and J lost 3, with 17 bases in between. CDR1 and CDR2 (germline): MNHNS, SASEGT. The CDR3 is CASSESAAGPYYEQYF. The CDR3 DNA reads TGTGCCAGCAGTGAAAGCGCGGCGGGGCCTTACTACGAGCAGTACTTC.

The V call is TRBV5-1, the J call TRBJ1-1; D is undetermined. The CDR3 sequence is 16 residues long. The germline V gene has CDR1 SGHRS and CDR2 YFSETQ. Trimming stripped 2 bases from V and 0 bases from J, with 14 bases between. In DNA, the CDR3 is TGCGCCAGCAGCTTAGGTCGGGGAGGATTGAACACTGAAGCTTTCTTT. Translated: CASSLGRGGLNTEAFF.

J is TRBJ1-2 and V is TRBV6-5, with 8 bases that match TRBD1. The CDR3 contains 15 residues. Per germline, CDR1 MNHEY and CDR2 SVGAGI. The J segment lost 8 bases and the V segment lost 2 bases, leaving 10 bases of the junction unmatched. The chain's CDR3 is CASSYTIQGAGGYTF. DNA of the CDR3: TGTGCCAGCAGTTACACTATCCAGGGGGCGGGCGGCTACACCTTC.

The chain recombines TRBV7-3 with TRBJ2-3; 9 bases agree with TRBD2. Germline values: CDR1 SGHTA, CDR2 FQGTGA. There are 13 residues in the CDR3. The V gene end was trimmed by 2 bases and the J gene end by 10 bases; junction bases not matched to a gene: 4. CDR3 protein: CASSLGSGGSQYF. In nucleotides, the CDR3 is TGTGCCAGCAGCTTAGGTAGCGGGGGATCGCAGTATTTT.

The chain recombines TRBV10-1 with TRBJ2-5, with TRBD2 matching over 9 bases. CDR3 size: 14 residues. V shed 8 bases and J 2 bases; nucleotides not matched to a gene: 6. CDR1 and CDR2 from the germline V gene are WNHNN and SYGVQD (reference sequence). The CDR3 coding sequence is TGCGCCAGCTCCTCAGCGGGGGGTCAAGAGACCCAGTACTTC. Encoded protein: CASSSAGGQETQYF.

J is TRBJ1-5 and V is TRBV7-8; TRBD1 might be the D (6 bases). The CDR3 loop spans 14 amino acids. The V end lost 5 bases, the J end lost 5 bases, and 13 bases lay between the germline ends. Germline-derived CDR1 and CDR2 are SGHVS and FQNEAQ. CDR3 nucleotides: TGTGCCAGCAGCCTCCGGGACACTTATCAGCCCCAGCATTTT. Amino acids: CASSLRDTYQPQHF.

The rearrangement joins TRBV4-3 to TRBJ1-4; D is possibly TRBD1 (6 bases). V dropped 1 base and J dropped 3 bases, with 12 bases sitting between them. Germline V lookup: CDR1 LGHNA, CDR2 YSLEER. The CDR3 length is 16 residues. CDR3: CASSQVPEGANEKLFF. In DNA form, the CDR3 reads TGCGCCAGCAGCCAAGTCCCCGAGGGGGCTAATGAAAAACTGTTTTTT.

The chain has TRBV18 and TRBJ2-2, with D perhaps matching TRBD1 (6 bases). The CDR3 contains 14 residues. The ends were cut back, 3 bases at V and 4 bases at J, with 9 bases in the middle. Germline loops: CDR1 KGHSH, CDR2 LQKENI. DNA for the CDR3: TGTGCCAGCTCACCTTCAGGGGTCACCGGGGAGCTGTTTTTT. Translation gives CASSPSGVTGELFF.

This chain connects TRBV5-8 to TRBJ2-3, with a weak D call TRBD2 (7 bases). Germline V gene lookup returns CDR1 SGHTS and CDR2 YDEGEE. This CDR3 has 20 amino acids. The V end was cut by 3 bases, the J end by 5 bases, with 31 bases between. The CDR3 DNA reads as TGTGCCAGCAGCTCGCCCCCCCTTTATGTGGGGGGGCTCCACAGAGATACGCAGTATTTT. It is translated as CASSSPPLYVGGLHRDTQYF.

This clone showed up just a few times. The chain carries TRBV13 and TRBJ2-7; perhaps TRBD2 as D (5 bases). The length of the CDR3 is 12 residues. From germline, CDR1 is PRHDT and CDR2 FYEKMQ (reference sequence). Deletions cut 4 bases from V and 4 bases from J, with 8 bases between. Here the CDR3 reads CASSWRGYEQYF. The DNA for the CDR3 is TGTGCCAGCAGCTGGAGAGGGTACGAGCAGTACTTC.

V gene TRBV4-1 combines with J gene TRBJ2-6; no clear D gene. The V gene's germline CDR1 is MGHRA and CDR2 YSYEKL. CDR3 size: 20 residues. V was trimmed by 2 bases and J by 0 bases, leaving 20 bases between them. The CDR3 DNA reads TGCGCCAGCAGCCAATGGATAGAACACGTCCGGAGCTCTGGGGCCAACGTCCTGACTTTC. The encoded protein is CASSQWIEHVRSSGANVLTF.

The chain has TRBV2 and TRBJ1-2, with no clear D. Germline lookup yields CDR1 SNHLY and CDR2 FYNNEI. The V and J ends lost 1 base and 8 bases respectively, with 17 bases between them. CDR3 size: 15 residues. The CDR3 sequence is CASSEGGDPGFGYTF. The CDR3 DNA is TGTGCCAGCAGTGAAGGTGGCGATCCAGGTTTCGGCTACACCTTC. The whole variable domain, filled in from reference TRBV2 and TRBJ1-2, reads EPEVTQTPSHQVTQMGQEVILRCVPISNHLYFYWYRQILGQKVEFLVSFYNNEISEKSEIFDDQFSVERPDGSNFTLKIRSTKLEDSAMYFCASSEGGDPGFGYTFGSGTRLTVV.